This record covers a single T cell receptor beta chain. The data derive from a study of blood T cell repertoires in COVID-19. Looking at the study overall: The samples span acute and convalescent COVID-19 from the United States, Italy and Spain. T cells, B-cell-depleted T cells, or PBMCs provided the cDNA or gDNA that served as material.

Original processing methods: Amplifying reference gene primers gave estimates of nucleated cell counts. The assay was immunoSEQ multiplex PCR, and TCRdb's table has in-frame clones only and misses some. V and J calls plus clone size are reproduced from that table; the DNA served to infer D and trimming. The sample carries 250,000 to 400,000 clones, roughly 90% recorded once. This CDR3 is built from 16 residues. Germline V gives CDR1 LNHDA, CDR2 SQIVND (reference sequence). The V and J ends lost 8 bases and 8 bases, in that order; junction bases with no gene match: 12. The V and J genes are TRBV19 and TRBJ2-3, with TRBD2 identical over 14 bases. Sequencing was done on a sample of peripheral blood. This receptor was taken from a woman aged 25 to 39 with COVID-19, enrolled during active disease. CDR3: CASAEGTSGSFATQYF. The CDR3 coding sequence is TGTGCCAGTGCCGAAGGGACTAGCGGGAGTTTTGCTACGCAGTATTTT.